The rows below give T cell receptor beta chains drawn from one sample of a study of post-analysis software for immune sequencing data. MiXCR, applied by TCRdb to the PCR reads, yields one record per CDR3 protein. Of hundreds of thousands of distinct CDR3 sequences listed, 30% are singletons. The source material was blood. The source is a girl between 5 and 17 years old with multiple sclerosis. CDR3s leave out the opening cysteine and the closing phenylalanine or tryptophan.

len | j_gene | v_gene | CDR3aa
13 | TRBJ1-5 | TRBV12-3/TRBV12-4 | ASSLVGTGDQPQH
11 | TRBJ1-2 | TRBV5-1 | ASSLGSAYGYT
12 | TRBJ2-7 | TRBV27 | ASSLQGGSYEQY
13 | TRBJ2-1 | TRBV27 | ASSLAARPVDEQF
17 | TRBJ2-6 | TRBV6-2/TRBV6-3 | ASSHPTRTGYSGANVLT
14 | TRBJ1-5 | TRBV14 | ASRPGDRGDNQPQH
10 | TRBJ2-1 | TRBV6-2/TRBV6-3 | ASSSISNERF
10 | TRBJ1-1 | TRBV20-1 | SVGDMNTEAF
14 | TRBJ1-5 | TRBV4-1 | ASSQVTADSNQPQH
12 | TRBJ1-3 | TRBV6-5 | ASKVQGSGNTIY
14 | TRBJ2-5 | TRBV24-1 | ATSDRDRENNNEQY
14 | TRBJ1-3 | TRBV28 | ASSSDRFRSGNTIY
14 | TRBJ1-1 | TRBV9 | ASSPRQGGLNTEAF
13 | TRBJ2-1 | TRBV20-1 | SAKILAGVYNEQF
11 | TRBJ1-2 | TRBV5-1 | ASSLDWTGGYT
12 | TRBJ2-1 | TRBV2 | ASSVRVRDNEQF
11 | TRBJ1-2 | TRBV29-1 | SAQGGGQGGYT
13 | TRBJ2-5 | TRBV7-2 | ASSLVTGLAGGQY
16 | TRBJ2-3 | TRBV7-8 | ASSRTLWTSGPTDTQY
14 | TRBJ2-3 | TRBV5-1 | AGSLAVTRWTDTQY
14 | TRBJ1-6 | TRBV6-5 | ASSYLSGRPHSPLH
12 | TRBJ1-2 | TRBV5-1 | ASRTDGSSDGYT
13 | TRBJ2-7 | TRBV20-1 | SARDRGTGLYEQY
16 | TRBJ2-3 | TRBV7-9 | ASSSRGRGQGITDTQY
14 | TRBJ2-3 | TRBV20-1 | SASWSGGGLTDTQY
13 | TRBJ1-5 | TRBV12-3/TRBV12-4 | ASSRTGKNNQPQH
16 | TRBJ2-1 | TRBV28 | ASSPTALGTGKNNEQF
11 | TRBJ2-7 | TRBV24-1 | ATSDLTDGVQY
12 | TRBJ2-1 | TRBV27 | ASSTLSGIEGQF
11 | TRBJ1-2 | TRBV4-2 | ASSQDLEGGYT
13 | TRBJ2-7 | TRBV7-2 | ASSLRTGVPYEQY
12 | TRBJ1-1 | TRBV7-2 | ASSYRGGRTEAF
12 | TRBJ1-1 | TRBV4-3 | ASSQDGQDTEAF
14 | TRBJ1-5 | TRBV12-3/TRBV12-4 | ASSLGSPGSNQPQH
11 | TRBJ1-2 | TRBV6-1 | ASSESGHYGYT
13 | TRBJ2-4 | TRBV20-1 | SATGAGLAKNIQY
10 | TRBJ1-2 | TRBV29-1 | SVAGTASGYT
11 | TRBJ2-7 | TRBV6-2/TRBV6-3 | ASSVGPAGEQY
12 | TRBJ1-1 | TRBV5-6 | ASSPSWRNTEAF
12 | TRBJ2-3 | TRBV6-5 | ASHPGGGTDTQY
12 | TRBJ2-7 | TRBV20-1 | SARMGREGHEQY
12 | TRBJ1-1 | TRBV6-6 | ASSPSAMNTEAF
12 | TRBJ2-1 | TRBV7-2 | ASTITGIHNEQF
11 | TRBJ1-1 | TRBV28 | ASTQGFNTEAF
12 | TRBJ1-2 | TRBV4-1 | ASSQAGQDYGYT
12 | TRBJ2-4 | TRBV28 | ASSPRLAGAIQY
14 | TRBJ2-7 | TRBV5-1 | ASSPAAGGTINEQY
11 | TRBJ2-3 | TRBV6-6 | ASSYRGEDTQY
13 | TRBJ1-2 | TRBV7-8 | ASSLGSGQGAGYT
13 | TRBJ2-1 | TRBV29-1 | SVAASGRSYNEQF
12 | TRBJ2-7 | TRBV6-6 | ASSQSTGRPEQY
14 | TRBJ2-3 | TRBV20-1 | SASDQGTHSTDTQY
12 | TRBJ1-2 | TRBV14 | ASSQGALDYGYT
12 | TRBJ2-4 | TRBV4-1 | ASSQDPAKNIQY
12 | TRBJ2-5 | TRBV7-9 | ASSRPALEETQY
13 | TRBJ1-4 | TRBV7-9 | ASSRWQGANEKLF
11 | TRBJ2-7 | TRBV29-1 | SVSGGRGYEQY